Sequencing of this T cell receptor (beta chain) was carried out in a study of blood T cell repertoires in COVID-19. Sequencing used immunoSEQ multiplex PCR; TCRdb keeps in-frame clones, though not all of them. The sample lists roughly 300,000 clones; around 90% were seen once. V shed 2 bases and J 1 base; nucleotides not matched to a gene: 5. This CDR3 has 15 amino acids. Germline CDR1 KGHSH, CDR2 LQKENI. The chain combines TRBV18 with TRBJ2-7; 7 bases line up with TRBD1. This clonotype was sampled from a man aged 18 to 35 who had recovered from COVID-19. The sample was peripheral blood. CDR3 bases: TGTGCCAGCTCACCAAGGGGACAGCCTTCCTACGAGCAGTACTTC. Translation gives CASSPRGQPSYEQYF.